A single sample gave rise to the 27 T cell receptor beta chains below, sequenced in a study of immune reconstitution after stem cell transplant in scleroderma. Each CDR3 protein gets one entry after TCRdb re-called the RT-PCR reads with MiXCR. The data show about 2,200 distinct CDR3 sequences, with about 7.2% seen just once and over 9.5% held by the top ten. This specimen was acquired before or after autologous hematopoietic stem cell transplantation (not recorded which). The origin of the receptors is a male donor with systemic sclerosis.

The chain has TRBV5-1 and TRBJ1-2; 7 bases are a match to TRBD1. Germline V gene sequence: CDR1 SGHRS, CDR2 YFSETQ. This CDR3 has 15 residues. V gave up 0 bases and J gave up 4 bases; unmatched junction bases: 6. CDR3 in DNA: TGCGCCAGCAGCTTGGGATGGGACAGCCTCTATGGCTACACCTTC. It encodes CASSLGWDSLYGYTF.

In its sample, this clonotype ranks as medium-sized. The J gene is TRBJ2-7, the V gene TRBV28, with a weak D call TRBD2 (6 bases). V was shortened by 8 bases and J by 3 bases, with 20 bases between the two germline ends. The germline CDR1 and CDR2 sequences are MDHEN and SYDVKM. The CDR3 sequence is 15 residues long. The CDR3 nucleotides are TGTGCCAGCGGGGGATACTTTAACGGGGGCTACGAGCAGTACTTC. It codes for CASGGYFNGGYEQYF.

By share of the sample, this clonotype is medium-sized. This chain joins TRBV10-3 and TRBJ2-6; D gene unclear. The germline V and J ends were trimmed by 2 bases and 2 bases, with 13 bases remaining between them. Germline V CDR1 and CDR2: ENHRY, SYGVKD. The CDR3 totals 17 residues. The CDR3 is CAISEPANVAGANVLTF. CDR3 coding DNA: TGTGCCATCAGTGAGCCCGCGAATGTAGCTGGGGCCAACGTCCTGACTTTC.

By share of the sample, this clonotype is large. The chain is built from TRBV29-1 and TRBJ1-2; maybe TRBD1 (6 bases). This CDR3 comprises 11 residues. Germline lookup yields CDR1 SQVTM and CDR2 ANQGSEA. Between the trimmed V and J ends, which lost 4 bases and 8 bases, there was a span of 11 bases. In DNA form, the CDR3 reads TGCAGCGTTGGGACAGAAGTAGGCTACACCTTC. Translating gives CSVGTEVGYTF.

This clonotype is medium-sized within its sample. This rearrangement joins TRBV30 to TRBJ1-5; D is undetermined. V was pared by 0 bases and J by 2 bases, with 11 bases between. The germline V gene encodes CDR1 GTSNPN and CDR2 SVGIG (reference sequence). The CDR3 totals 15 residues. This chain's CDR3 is CAWSVTSLGNQPQHF. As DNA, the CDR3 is TGTGCCTGGAGTGTTACGTCCCTTGGCAATCAGCCCCAGCATTTT.

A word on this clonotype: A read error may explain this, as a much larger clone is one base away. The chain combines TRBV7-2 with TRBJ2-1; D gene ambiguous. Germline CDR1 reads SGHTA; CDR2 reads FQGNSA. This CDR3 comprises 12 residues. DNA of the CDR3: TGTGCCTGCAGCTTCAGTCCTAATGAGCAGTTCTTC. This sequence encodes CACSFSPNEQFF.

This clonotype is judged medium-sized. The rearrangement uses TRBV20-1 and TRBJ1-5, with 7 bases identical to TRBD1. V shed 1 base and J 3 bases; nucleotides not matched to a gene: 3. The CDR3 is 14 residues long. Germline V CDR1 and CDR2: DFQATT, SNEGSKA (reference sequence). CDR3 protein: CSARGQGNNQPQHF. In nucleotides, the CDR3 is TGCAGTGCTAGAGGACAGGGAAACAATCAGCCCCAGCATTTT.

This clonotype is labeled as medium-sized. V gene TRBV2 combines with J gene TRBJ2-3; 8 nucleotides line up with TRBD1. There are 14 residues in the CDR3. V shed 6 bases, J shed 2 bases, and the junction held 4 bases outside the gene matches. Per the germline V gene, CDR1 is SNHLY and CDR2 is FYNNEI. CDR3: CASSRTGPTDTQYF. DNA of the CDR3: TGTGCCAGCAGCCGGACAGGGCCCACAGATACGCAGTATTTT.

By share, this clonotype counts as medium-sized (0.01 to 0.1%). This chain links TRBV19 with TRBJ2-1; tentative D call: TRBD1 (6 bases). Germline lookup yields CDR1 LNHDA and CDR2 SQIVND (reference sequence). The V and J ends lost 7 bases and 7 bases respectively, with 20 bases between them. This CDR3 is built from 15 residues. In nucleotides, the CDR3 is TGTGCCAGTAACCTGGGCAGGGGAGAGGGGAATGAGCAGTTCTTC. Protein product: CASNLGRGEGNEQFF. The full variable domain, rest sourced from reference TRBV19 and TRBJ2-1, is DGGITQSPKYLFRKEGQNVTLSCEQNLNHDAMYWYRQDPGQGLRLIYYSQIVNDFQKGDIAEGYSVSREKKESFPLTVTSAQKNPTAFYLCASNLGRGEGNEQFFGPGTRLTVL.

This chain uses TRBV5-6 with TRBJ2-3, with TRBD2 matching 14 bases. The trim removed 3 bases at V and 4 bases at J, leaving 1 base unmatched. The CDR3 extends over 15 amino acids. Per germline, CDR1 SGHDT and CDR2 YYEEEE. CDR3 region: CASSSGLAGADTQYF. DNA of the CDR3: TGTGCCAGCAGCTCGGGACTAGCGGGAGCAGATACGCAGTATTTT.

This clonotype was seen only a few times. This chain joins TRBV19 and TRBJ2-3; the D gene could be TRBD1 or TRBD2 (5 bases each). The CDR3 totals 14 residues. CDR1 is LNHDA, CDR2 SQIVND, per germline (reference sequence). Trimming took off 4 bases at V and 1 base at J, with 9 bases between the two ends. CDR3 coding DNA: TGTGCCAGTAGTACGGGGCGGGGCACAGATACGCAGTATTTT. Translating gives CASSTGRGTDTQYF.

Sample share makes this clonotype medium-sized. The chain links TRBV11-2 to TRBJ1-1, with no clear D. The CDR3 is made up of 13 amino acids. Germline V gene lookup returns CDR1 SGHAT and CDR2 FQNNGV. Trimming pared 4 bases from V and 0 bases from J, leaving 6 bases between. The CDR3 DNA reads TGTGCCAGCAGCTCACAATTGAACACTGAAGCTTTCTTT. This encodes CASSSQLNTEAFF.

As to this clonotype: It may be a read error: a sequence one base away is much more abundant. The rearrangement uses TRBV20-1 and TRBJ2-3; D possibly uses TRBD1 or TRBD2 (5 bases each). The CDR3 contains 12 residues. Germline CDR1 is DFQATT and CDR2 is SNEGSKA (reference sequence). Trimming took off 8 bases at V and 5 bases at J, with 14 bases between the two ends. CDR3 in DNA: TGCAGTCCCCCTTGGGGGAAAGATACGCAGTATTTT. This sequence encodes CSPPWGKDTQYF.

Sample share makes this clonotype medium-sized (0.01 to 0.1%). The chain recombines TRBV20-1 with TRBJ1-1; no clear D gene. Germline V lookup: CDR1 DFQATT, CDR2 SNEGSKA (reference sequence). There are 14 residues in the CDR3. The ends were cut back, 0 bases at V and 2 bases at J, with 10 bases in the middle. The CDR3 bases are TGCAGTGCTAGAGACGCGGGCATCAACACTGAAGCTTTCTTT. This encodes CSARDAGINTEAFF.

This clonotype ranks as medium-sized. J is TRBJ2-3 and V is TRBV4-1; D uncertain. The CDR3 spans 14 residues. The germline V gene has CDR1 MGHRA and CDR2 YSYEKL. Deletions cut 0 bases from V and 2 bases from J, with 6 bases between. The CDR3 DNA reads TGCGCCAGCAGCCAAGACCAGCCCACAGATACGCAGTATTTT. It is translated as CASSQDQPTDTQYF.

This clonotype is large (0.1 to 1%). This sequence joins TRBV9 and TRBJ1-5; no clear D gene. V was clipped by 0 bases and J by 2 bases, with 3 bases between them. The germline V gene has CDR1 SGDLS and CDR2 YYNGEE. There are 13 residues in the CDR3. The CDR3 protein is CASSVDGNQPQHF. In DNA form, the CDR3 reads TGTGCCAGCAGCGTAGATGGCAATCAGCCCCAGCATTTT.

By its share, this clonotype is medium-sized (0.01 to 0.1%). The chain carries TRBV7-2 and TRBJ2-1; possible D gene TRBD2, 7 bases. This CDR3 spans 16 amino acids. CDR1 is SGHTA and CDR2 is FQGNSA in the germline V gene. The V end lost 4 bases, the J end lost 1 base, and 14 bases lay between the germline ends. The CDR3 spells CASSSAGGTSYNEQFF. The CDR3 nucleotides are TGTGCCAGCAGCTCCGCCGGGGGGACATCCTACAATGAGCAGTTCTTC.

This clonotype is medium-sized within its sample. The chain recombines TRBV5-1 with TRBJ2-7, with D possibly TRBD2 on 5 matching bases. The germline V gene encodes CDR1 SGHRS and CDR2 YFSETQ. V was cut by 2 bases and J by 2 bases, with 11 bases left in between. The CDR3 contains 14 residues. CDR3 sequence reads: CASSFSGETYEQYF. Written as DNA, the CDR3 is TGCGCCAGCAGCTTCAGTGGGGAGACCTACGAGCAGTACTTC.

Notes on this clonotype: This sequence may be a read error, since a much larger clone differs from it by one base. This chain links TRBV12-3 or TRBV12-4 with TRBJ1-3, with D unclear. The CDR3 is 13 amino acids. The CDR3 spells CASNLVQGNTIYF. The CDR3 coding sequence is TGTGCCAGCAATTTAGTTCAGGGAAACACCATATATTTT.

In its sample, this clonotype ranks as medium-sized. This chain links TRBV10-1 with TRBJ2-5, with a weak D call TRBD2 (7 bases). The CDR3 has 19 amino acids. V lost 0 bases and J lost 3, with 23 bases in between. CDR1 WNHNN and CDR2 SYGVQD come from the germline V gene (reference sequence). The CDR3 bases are TGCGCCAGCAGTGAGTCCAGGGGCCTGGGTAGCGGGTTTGAAGAGACCCAGTACTTC. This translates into CASSESRGLGSGFEETQYF.

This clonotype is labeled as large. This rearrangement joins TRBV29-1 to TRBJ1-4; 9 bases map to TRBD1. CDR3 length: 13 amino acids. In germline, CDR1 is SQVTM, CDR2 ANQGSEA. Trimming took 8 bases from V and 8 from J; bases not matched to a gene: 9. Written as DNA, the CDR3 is TGCAGCTATACCGGGACAGGGAACGAAAAACTGTTTTTT. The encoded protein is CSYTGTGNEKLFF.

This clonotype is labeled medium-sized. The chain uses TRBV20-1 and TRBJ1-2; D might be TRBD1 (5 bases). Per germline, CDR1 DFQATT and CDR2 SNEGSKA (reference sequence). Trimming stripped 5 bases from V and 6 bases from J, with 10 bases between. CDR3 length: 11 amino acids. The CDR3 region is CSAEGTHGYTF. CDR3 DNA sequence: TGCAGTGCTGAGGGGACCCATGGCTACACCTTC.

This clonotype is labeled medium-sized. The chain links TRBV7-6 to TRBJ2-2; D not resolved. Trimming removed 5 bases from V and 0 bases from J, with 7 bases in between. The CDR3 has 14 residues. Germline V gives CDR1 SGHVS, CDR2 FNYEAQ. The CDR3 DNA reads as TGTGCCAGCAGCCCGCTCACGAACACCGGGGAGCTGTTTTTT. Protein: CASSPLTNTGELFF.

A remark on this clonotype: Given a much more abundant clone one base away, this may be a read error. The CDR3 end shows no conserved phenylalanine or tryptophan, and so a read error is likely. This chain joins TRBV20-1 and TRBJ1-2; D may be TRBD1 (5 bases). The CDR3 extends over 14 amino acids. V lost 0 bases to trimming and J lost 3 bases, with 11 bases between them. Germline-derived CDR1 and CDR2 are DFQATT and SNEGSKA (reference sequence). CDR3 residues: CSARDQGRYYGYTS. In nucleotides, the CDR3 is TGCAGTGCTAGAGATCAGGGCAGGTACTATGGCTACACCTCC.

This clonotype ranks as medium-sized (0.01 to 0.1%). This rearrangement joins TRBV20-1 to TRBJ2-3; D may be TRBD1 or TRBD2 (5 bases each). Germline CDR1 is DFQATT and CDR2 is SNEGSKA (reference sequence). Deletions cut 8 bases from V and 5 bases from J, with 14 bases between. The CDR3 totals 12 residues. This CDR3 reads CSPSWGKDTQYF. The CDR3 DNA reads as TGCAGTCCCTCTTGGGGGAAAGATACGCAGTATTTT.

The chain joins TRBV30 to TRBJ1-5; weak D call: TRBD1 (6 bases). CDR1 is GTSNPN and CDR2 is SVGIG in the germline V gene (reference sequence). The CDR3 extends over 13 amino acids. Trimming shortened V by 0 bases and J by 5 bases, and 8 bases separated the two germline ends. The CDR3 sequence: CAWSVGGYQPQHF. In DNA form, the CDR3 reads TGTGCCTGGAGTGTAGGGGGTTATCAGCCCCAGCATTTT.

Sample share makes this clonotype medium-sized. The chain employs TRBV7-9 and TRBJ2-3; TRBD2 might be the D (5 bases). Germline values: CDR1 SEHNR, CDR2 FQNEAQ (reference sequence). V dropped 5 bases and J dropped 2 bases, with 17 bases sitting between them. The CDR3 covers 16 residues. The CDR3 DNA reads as TGTGCCAGCAGCCCAGGACGGACGGACTTCACAGATACGCAGTATTTT. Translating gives CASSPGRTDFTDTQYF.